This T cell receptor beta chain appears in the sequencing data of a study of naive and memory T cell subsets. Study-level results: Over 90% of naive TCR sequences appeared only once after error correction, unlike memory subsets. Especially in CD8 cells, naive repertoires contained a few larger clonotypes, possibly CD45RA-re-expressing memory cells.

With respect to this clonotype: Its matching antigen is unknown.

The germline V gene has CDR1 MNHEY and CDR2 SVGEGT. Trimming shortened V by 4 bases and J by 4 bases, and 7 bases separated the two germline ends. The CDR3 extends over 13 amino acids. An equimolar mix of two oligonucleotides served as the beta constant-region primer for TRBC1 and TRBC2. Nested alpha and beta constant-region primers with the SP2 primer drove four PCR rounds on ligated cDNA. TCRdb reanalysed the UMI-ligation and nested PCR reads using MiXCR and keeps one entry per CDR3 protein. In the table there are 150,000 or so distinct CDR3 sequences, roughly 23% of which are singletons. The rearrangement uses TRBV6-2 or TRBV6-3 and TRBJ2-2, with unresolved D. The TCR comes from a human donor in good health. Material: naive CD4+ T cells from blood. Here the CDR3 DNA reads TGTGCCAGCAGTTGGAAGACCACCGGGGAGCTGTTTTTT. Translated: CASSWKTTGELFF.